The 2 T cell receptor beta chains presented below share a single source sample, sequenced in a study of Tregs in tolerant kidney transplant recipients. The protocol was immunoSEQ multiplex PCR, while the TCRdb copy is restricted to in-frame clones and leaves out a portion. The sample holds 80,000 to 90,000 clones, roughly 92% seen once. Specimen: CD8+ T cells from blood. The receptor source for this set is a human donor in good health.

V and J are TRBV6-1 and TRBJ1-5, with a possible D match to TRBD1 (5 bases). Trimming took off 6 bases at V and 6 bases at J, with 15 bases between the two ends. The germline V gene has CDR1 MNHNS and CDR2 SASEGT. CDR3 length: 14 residues. The CDR3 protein is CASSPQGRSQPQHF. In nucleotides, the CDR3 is TGTGCCAGCAGCCCCCAGGGAAGGAGTCAGCCCCAGCATTTT.

Only one count was recorded for this clone. The CDR3 reads CASGKTSEYQETQYF. For the CDR3, the DNA is TGTGCCAGCGGGAAGACTAGCGAGTACCAAGAGACCCAGTACTTC. The chain recombines TRBV27 with TRBJ2-5; 8 nucleotides line up with TRBD2. The germline CDR1 and CDR2 sequences are MNHEY and SMNVEV (reference sequence). Trimming removed 8 bases from V and 0 bases from J; junction bases left unmatched: 8. The CDR3 length is 15 residues.